This T cell receptor beta chain was found in a study of T cell clusters in autoimmune cytopenias. Study-level findings and limits: The cluster-lack signature was not seen for secondary cytopenia versus chronic lymphocytic leukemia.

Its frequency marks this clonotype as medium-sized. The antigen is undetermined. Some 40,000 genome equivalents of blood DNA were amplified for TRB. TRB rearrangements were amplified by touch-down multiplex PCR with mixed TRB-A/B primers. With the multiplex PCR reads reprocessed, TCRdb shows one record per CDR3 protein and no DNA. The record lists roughly 8,100 distinct CDR3 sequences, of which the ten most abundant hold 5.4%. The length of the CDR3 is 14 residues. The specimen was peripheral blood. The TCR sequence derives from a human donor with an autoimmune cytopenia or autoimmune hepatitis (not recorded which). V gene TRBV5-7 combines with J gene TRBJ2-1; TCRdb's assignment of TRBD1 cannot be checked, as there is no DNA. TRBV5-7 is known as an ORF, though its function is uncertain. CDR3: CASSLGTGATEQFF.